Listed below are T cell receptor beta chains from one sample, sequenced in a study of cytomegalovirus exposure and HLA in healthy donors. Sequenced by immunoSEQ multiplex PCR; TCRdb stores in-frame clones only, minus some. This sample contains some 150,000 clones. Sequences were obtained from PBMCs. Receptors originate from a man aged 35 to 55 in good health and CMV-seronegative. Each CDR3 is given with its conserved first and last residue. A D gene is named only where the DNA matches it firmly.

TRBJ2-5 | 17 | TRBV27 | TRBD2 | TGTGCCAGCAGTGCCCCTTGGGGGACTAGCGGCCAAGAGACCCAGTACTTC | CASSAPWGTSGQETQYF
TRBJ2-7 | 15 | TRBV18 | TRBD1 | TGTGCCAGCTCACCGGGACAGGGAAACTCCTACGAGCAGTACTTC | CASSPGQGNSYEQYF
TRBJ1-1 | 15 | TRBV5-5 | NA | TGTGCCAGCAGCGCTAGACAGAATATGAACACTGAAGCTTTCTTT | CASSARQNMNTEAFF
TRBJ1-2 | 16 | TRBV6-6 | NA | TGTGCCAGCAGTTACCTCCTCAGGGATCCTAACTATGGCTACACCTTC | CASSYLLRDPNYGYTF
TRBJ2-5 | 12 | TRBV2 | NA | TGTGCCAGCAGGGACAGCCAAGAGACCCAGTACTTC | CASRDSQETQYF
TRBJ1-1 | 13 | TRBV7-3 | TRBD1 | TGTGCCAGCAGCTTGACAGGGCCTACTAAAGCTTTCTTT | CASSLTGPTKAFF
TRBJ2-3 | 16 | TRBV7-2 | TRBD2 | TGTGCCAGCAGCTTTAGCGGGGGCTCTTCCACAGATACGCAGTATTTT | CASSFSGGSSTDTQYF
TRBJ1-6 | 12 | TRBV5-1 | NA | TGCGCCAGCAGCTTGGATGGGCCACCCCTCCACTTT | CASSLDGPPLHF
TRBJ2-7 | 15 | TRBV11-1 | NA | TGTGCCAGCAGCCACAGACAGATCTCCGCCTACGAGCAGTACTTC | CASSHRQISAYEQYF
TRBJ2-2 | 16 | TRBV18 | NA | TGTGCCAGCTCACCACAGCCGGGACTGAACACCGGGGAGCTGTTTTTT | CASSPQPGLNTGELFF
TRBJ2-7 | 15 | TRBV10-2 | TRBD1 | TGCGCCAGCAGTGAGTACCGGGACAGGTTGGACGAGCAGTACTTC | CASSEYRDRLDEQYF
TRBJ1-6 | 14 | TRBV5-1 | NA | TGCGCCAGCAGCGATGACAGCATGAATTCACCCCTCCACTTT | CASSDDSMNSPLHF
TRBJ1-2 | 14 | TRBV5-8 | NA | TGTGCCAGCAGCCGGAGGACAGATAACTATGGCTACACCTTC | CASSRRTDNYGYTF
TRBJ1-6 | 16 | TRBV5-4 | TRBD1 | TGTGCCAGCAGGGCCGGGACAGGGGCCGATAATTCACCCCTCCACTTT | CASRAGTGADNSPLHF
TRBJ2-5 | 11 | TRBV5-6 | NA | TGTGCCAGCACTGGCGGAGAGACCCAGTACTTC | CASTGGETQYF
TRBJ2-3 | 14 | TRBV7-9 | TRBD2 | TGTGCCAGCAGCTTTAGCGGGGGTAGGGATACGCAGTATTTT | CASSFSGGRDTQYF
TRBJ1-3 | 15 | TRBV7-2 | TRBD1 | TGTGCCAGCAGCTTGGACAGGGTCGGCGGAAACACCATATATTTT | CASSLDRVGGNTIYF
TRBJ1-3 | 14 | TRBV11-1 | NA | TGTGCCAGCAGCTTCCGGGACTCTGGAAACACCATATATTTT | CASSFRDSGNTIYF
TRBJ2-5 | 18 | TRBV4-1 | TRBD2 | TGCGCCAGCAGCCAAGAGAGAGTAGCGGGGGGGCGAGTTGAGACCCAGTACTTC | CASSQERVAGGRVETQYF
TRBJ2-3 | 15 | TRBV7-7 | NA | TGTGCCAGCAGCTTAGAAGGCAGGAGCACAGATACGCAGTATTTT | CASSLEGRSTDTQYF
TRBJ2-1 | 14 | TRBV27 | TRBD2 | TGTGCCAGTACTGAACTAGCGGGGGCCAATGAGCAGTTCTTC | CASTELAGANEQFF
TRBJ2-2 | 15 | TRBV2 | TRBD1 | TGTGCCAGCAGTTCTACAGGGGCTATTACCGGGGAGCTGTTTTTT | CASSSTGAITGELFF
TRBJ2-5 | 13 | TRBV4-3 | NA | TGCGCCAGCAGCCAAGATTACGAGGAGACCCAGTACTTC | CASSQDYEETQYF